These 28 T cell receptor beta chains came from one sample sequenced in a study of blood T cell repertoires in COVID-19. TCRdb's copy holds only in-frame clones and misses some; the assay was immunoSEQ multiplex PCR. The sample includes roughly 120,000 clones, 65% to 80% of them seen just once. The sequenced material came from peripheral blood. The receptors originated from a human donor with acute or convalescent COVID-19. The donor label of this sample is uncertain.

This chain joins TRBV5-5 and TRBJ1-5, with 9 bases aligning to TRBD1. CDR1 is SGHKS, CDR2 YYEKEE, per germline (reference sequence). The CDR3 has 16 residues. Trimming at V came to 4 bases and at J to 7 bases, leaving 12 bases not matched to a gene. This CDR3 is CASSGSGTGIGQPQHF. CDR3 DNA: TGTGCCAGCAGCGGGTCCGGGACAGGGATTGGGCAGCCCCAGCATTTT.

This clone has more than one count but fewer than ten. J is TRBJ2-1 and V is TRBV5-1; 12 bases map to TRBD2. V trimming: 5 bases; J trimming: 4 bases; junction bases outside the gene matches: 4. The CDR3 loop spans 15 amino acids. CDR1 is SGHRS and CDR2 is YFSETQ in the germline V gene. The CDR3: CASRTSGGPYNEQFF. The CDR3 DNA reads TGCGCCAGCAGGACTAGCGGGGGTCCATACAATGAGCAGTTCTTC.

This clone was picked up one time. The V call is TRBV11-2, the J call TRBJ2-3, with 12 bases matching TRBD2. The CDR3 sequence is 15 residues long. Losses at the gene ends were 6 bases for V and 4 bases for J; bases not matched to a gene: 5. CDR1 and CDR2 (germline): SGHAT, FQNNGV. The CDR3 protein is CASSSSGGAPDTQYF. The CDR3 nucleotides are TGTGCCAGCAGTTCTAGCGGGGGGGCCCCAGATACGCAGTATTTT.

The chain uses TRBV28 and TRBJ1-2; no clear D. CDR3 length: 14 amino acids. Germline V gene sequence: CDR1 MDHEN, CDR2 SYDVKM. V was shortened by 6 bases and J by 5 bases, with 16 bases between the two germline ends. The CDR3 loop reads CASRTHGEGYGYTF. CDR3 nucleotide sequence: TGTGCCAGCAGGACACACGGAGAGGGATATGGCTACACCTTC.

The V and J genes are TRBV12-5 and TRBJ1-2, with D perhaps TRBD1 (5 bases). The V end lost 6 bases, the J end lost 8 bases, and 13 bases lay between the germline ends. This CDR3 spans 12 amino acids. Germline-derived CDR1 and CDR2 are LGHNT and FRNRAP. CDR3 nucleotide sequence: TGTGCTAGTGGCCGCAGGGAACGGGGCTACACCTTC. Protein product: CASGRRERGYTF.

V usage is TRBV7-9 and J usage is TRBJ1-1; 7 bases are shared with TRBD1. The CDR3 loop spans 14 amino acids. CDR1 and CDR2 (germline): SEHNR, FQNEAQ (reference sequence). The junction had 1 base not matched to a gene; V was cut back by 3 bases and J by 0 bases. CDR3 protein: CASSLTGLNTEAFF. CDR3 DNA sequence: TGTGCCAGCAGCTTGACAGGGTTGAACACTGAAGCTTTCTTT.

In DNA, the CDR3 is TGTGCCAGCTCACGAAATAGCGGGGGGACCTACGAGCAGTACGTC. Its protein is CASSRNSGGTYEQYV. The chain uses TRBV18 and TRBJ2-7; 10 bases align to TRBD2. Germline CDR1 is KGHSH and CDR2 is LQKENI. V was clipped by 4 bases and J by 2 bases; unmatched bases: 5. The CDR3 totals 15 residues.

V usage is TRBV11-2 and J usage is TRBJ2-1; 8 nucleotides agree with TRBD2. Germline loops: CDR1 SGHAT, CDR2 FQNNGV. The CDR3 has 15 amino acids. V dropped 2 bases and J dropped 3; count of bases not matched to a gene: 3. The CDR3 sequence: CASSLSGGYYNEQFF. DNA of the CDR3: TGTGCCAGCAGCTTAAGCGGGGGATACTACAATGAGCAGTTCTTC.

V gene TRBV6-1 combines with J gene TRBJ2-5; no clear D. V lost 2 bases and J lost 5, with 18 bases in between. The CDR3 is made up of 16 amino acids. Germline lookup yields CDR1 MNHNS and CDR2 SASEGT. The CDR3 protein is CASSEMAGTLTETQYF. Written as DNA, the CDR3 is TGTGCCAGCAGTGAAATGGCAGGTACTCTGACCGAGACCCAGTACTTC.

The chain links TRBV15 to TRBJ1-3; TRBD1 is a possible D gene (6 bases). V was shortened by 2 bases and J by 5 bases, with 7 bases between the two germline ends. Germline-derived CDR1 and CDR2 are LNHNV and YYDKDF (reference sequence). The CDR3 totals 13 residues. The chain's CDR3 is CATSRQGRNTIYF. The CDR3 nucleotides read TGTGCCACCAGCAGACAGGGGCGAAACACCATATATTTT.

This chain joins TRBV24-1 and TRBJ2-7, with TRBD1 matching over 9 bases. CDR3 length: 15 residues. In germline, CDR1 is KGHDR, CDR2 SFDVKD. The ends lost 10 bases at V and 2 bases at J; junction bases unmatched: 11. The CDR3 reads CATALGGTGPYEQYF. CDR3 bases: TGTGCCACGGCCCTAGGGGGGACAGGGCCCTACGAGCAGTACTTC.

As to this clone: The sample contains more than one DNA sequence encoding this CDR3. The chain is built from TRBV2 and TRBJ1-5; D is ambiguous. Trimming took off 5 bases at V and 0 bases at J, with 8 bases between the two ends. The V gene's germline CDR1 is SNHLY and CDR2 FYNNEI. The CDR3 length is 14 residues. CDR3 in amino acids: CASSRRNSNQPQHF. The DNA for the CDR3 is TGTGCCAGCAGTCGGCGGAATAGCAATCAGCCCCAGCATTTT. The entire variable domain, with the rest obtained from reference TRBV2 and TRBJ1-5, is as follows: EPEVTQTPSHQVTQMGQEVILRCVPISNHLYFYWYRQILGQKVEFLVSFYNNEISEKSEIFDDQFSVERPDGSNFTLKIRSTKLEDSAMYFCASSRRNSNQPQHFGDGTRLSIL.

This clone was counted between two and nine times. The V and J genes are TRBV7-9 and TRBJ1-5; the D gene is possibly TRBD1 (5 bases). The CDR3 runs 13 residues. Germline V lookup: CDR1 SEHNR, CDR2 FQNEAQ (reference sequence). V was cut by 3 bases and J by 7 bases, with 10 bases left in between. CDR3 in DNA: TGTGCCAGCAGCTTCAAAGGGGAACAGCCCCAGCATTTT. It codes for CASSFKGEQPQHF.

The chain uses TRBV27 and TRBJ2-3; tentative D call: TRBD2 (5 bases). Trimming pared 5 bases from V and 8 bases from J, leaving 17 bases between. The CDR3 has 14 amino acids. CDR1 is MNHEY, CDR2 SMNVEV, per germline (reference sequence). DNA of the CDR3: TGTGCCAGCAGTCCCCGAGGTGGCCGGGGTACGCAGTATTTT. Translation gives CASSPRGGRGTQYF.

V usage is TRBV12-3 or TRBV12-4 and J usage is TRBJ2-3; TRBD2 agrees at 7 bases. The CDR3 is 13 amino acids. V shed 11 bases and J 0 bases; nucleotides not matched to a gene: 5. CDR3 region: CAAGEGSTDTQYF. The CDR3 DNA follows: TGTGCCGCCGGGGAGGGGAGCACAGATACGCAGTATTTT.

V usage is TRBV3-1 (or the pseudogene TRBV3-2) and J usage is TRBJ2-3; TRBD1 agrees at 7 bases. From germline, CDR1 is LGHDT and CDR2 YNNKEL (reference sequence). The CDR3 runs to 14 residues. V dropped 7 bases and J dropped 0; count of bases not matched to a gene: 4. CDR3 nucleotide sequence: TGTGCCAGCACGGACAGGCCAAGCACAGATACGCAGTATTTT. Translating gives CASTDRPSTDTQYF.

The sample holds many counts of this clone. The rearrangement joins TRBV5-1 to TRBJ2-5; 15 bases agree with TRBD2. The germline CDR1 and CDR2 sequences are SGHRS and YFSETQ. This CDR3 contains 15 residues. Trimming at V came to 6 bases and at J to 5 bases, leaving 5 bases not matched to a gene. In nucleotides, the CDR3 is TGCGCCAGCACCCTCGGGACTAGCGGGGGGGAGACCCAGTACTTC. As protein: CASTLGTSGGETQYF.

This chain uses TRBV5-1 with TRBJ1-2; no firm D call. Trimming pared 4 bases from V and 0 bases from J, leaving 7 bases between. The CDR3 length is 13 residues. Germline CDR1 reads SGHRS; CDR2 reads YFSETQ. DNA for the CDR3: TGCGCCAGCAGCATACACCCTAACTATGGCTACACCTTC. Translating it yields CASSIHPNYGYTF.

The chain employs TRBV6-1 and TRBJ1-2; possibly TRBD1 for D (6 bases). The V gene lost 3 bases and the J gene lost 6 bases, with 17 bases spanning the gap. Germline V CDR1 and CDR2: MNHNS, SASEGT. The CDR3 spans 15 residues. CDR3 loop: CASSEADRKGDGYTF. CDR3 in DNA: TGTGCCAGCAGTGAGGCCGACAGGAAAGGAGATGGCTACACCTTC.

The chain joins TRBV27 to TRBJ2-7; 8 bases map to TRBD2. The germline V gene has CDR1 MNHEY and CDR2 SMNVEV (reference sequence). With 3 bases clipped from V and 3 bases from J, the junction kept 4 bases outside the gene matches. The CDR3 is made up of 14 amino acids. CDR3 residues: CASSLGGGIYEQYF. The CDR3 DNA is TGTGCCAGCAGTTTGGGCGGGGGGATCTACGAGCAGTACTTC.

This clone was picked up a small number of times. The chain employs TRBV4-1 and TRBJ2-7; 11 nucleotides agree with TRBD2. This CDR3 is 18 amino acids long. Germline V lookup: CDR1 MGHRA, CDR2 YSYEKL. V dropped 4 bases and J dropped 1; count of bases not matched to a gene: 12. In DNA, the CDR3 is TGCGCCAGCAGCCTCTTTGGGACTAGCGGAACTGTGTCCTACGAGCAGTACTTC. Its protein is CASSLFGTSGTVSYEQYF.

V and J are TRBV23-1 and TRBJ2-5; TRBD2 is a possible D gene (5 bases). TRBV23-1 qualifies as an ORF whose function is uncertain. V was cut by 0 bases and J by 3 bases, with 11 bases left in between. The CDR3 is made up of 15 amino acids. The CDR3 reads CASSQSITSEETQYF. DNA of the CDR3: TGCGCCAGCAGTCAATCGATAACTAGTGAAGAGACCCAGTACTTC.

This CDR3 is CASSPGEGRRETQYF. CDR3 nucleotides: TGTGCCAGCAGCCCTGGGGAGGGGCGCAGAGAGACCCAGTACTTC. The rearrangement links TRBV5-5 to TRBJ2-5; 7 bases align to TRBD2. The CDR3 runs 15 residues. Trimming removed 4 bases from V and 4 bases from J; junction bases left unmatched: 10. CDR1 and CDR2 from the germline V gene are SGHKS and YYEKEE (reference sequence).

This CDR3 is CASSLSPGQETQYF. CDR3 DNA: TGTGCCAGCAGCTTATCGCCGGGGCAAGAGACCCAGTACTTC. V is TRBV11-2 and J is TRBJ2-5; TRBD2 might be the D (5 bases). The germline gives CDR1 SGHAT, CDR2 FQNNGV. Between the trimmed V and J ends, which lost 2 bases and 2 bases, there was a span of 9 bases. The CDR3 is 14 amino acids. Variable domain in full (rest from reference TRBV11-2 and TRBJ2-5): EAGVAQSPRYKIIEKRQSVAFWCNPISGHATLYWYQQILGQGPKLLIQFQNNGVVDDSQLPKDRFSAERLKGVDSTLKIQPAKLEDSAVYLCASSLSPGQETQYFGPGTRLLVL.

The rearrangement joins TRBV28 to TRBJ1-5, with D unclear. CDR1 is MDHEN and CDR2 is SYDVKM in the germline V gene. CDR3 size: 14 residues. Trimming stripped 6 bases from V and 2 bases from J, with 11 bases between. This CDR3 reads CASRAPNGNQPQHF. CDR3 nucleotides: TGTGCCAGCAGGGCACCCAATGGCAATCAGCCCCAGCATTTT. The entire variable domain, with the rest obtained from reference TRBV28 and TRBJ1-5, is as follows: DVKVTQSSRYLVKRTGEKVFLECVQDMDHENMFWYRQDPGLGLRLIYFSYDVKMKEKGDIPEGYSVSREKKERFSLILESASTNQTSMYLCASRAPNGNQPQHFGDGTRLSIL.

The V and J genes are TRBV18 and TRBJ2-7, with D perhaps matching TRBD1 (6 bases). The CDR3 runs to 14 residues. From germline, CDR1 is KGHSH and CDR2 LQKENI. The V gene lost 3 bases and the J gene lost 4 bases, with 13 bases spanning the gap. Written as DNA, the CDR3 is TGTGCCAGCTCACCCCAGGGGCTATTGTACGAGCAGTACTTC. Amino acid sequence: CASSPQGLLYEQYF.

In the case of this clone: Mismatch with germline at one junction end may stem from a read error. The chain uses TRBV7-9 and TRBJ2-7, with D possibly matching TRBD2 (6 bases). The CDR3 consists of 13 residues. CDR1 SEHNR and CDR2 FQNEAQ come from the germline V gene (reference sequence). The CDR3 bases are TGTGCCAGCACCTTAGAATCGGGAGACGAGCAGTACTTC. It codes for CASTLESGDEQYF.

The chain is built from TRBV19 and TRBJ1-5; 10 positions agree with TRBD1. Germline assignment: CDR1 LNHDA and CDR2 SQIVND (reference sequence). The V segment lost 3 bases and the J segment 9 bases; nucleotides outside the gene matches: 14. This CDR3 has 17 residues. The CDR3 DNA reads TGTGCCAGTAGTATCCACACTCTTGGGACAGGGGCTTTGCCCCAGCATTTT. It translates to CASSIHTLGTGALPQHF.